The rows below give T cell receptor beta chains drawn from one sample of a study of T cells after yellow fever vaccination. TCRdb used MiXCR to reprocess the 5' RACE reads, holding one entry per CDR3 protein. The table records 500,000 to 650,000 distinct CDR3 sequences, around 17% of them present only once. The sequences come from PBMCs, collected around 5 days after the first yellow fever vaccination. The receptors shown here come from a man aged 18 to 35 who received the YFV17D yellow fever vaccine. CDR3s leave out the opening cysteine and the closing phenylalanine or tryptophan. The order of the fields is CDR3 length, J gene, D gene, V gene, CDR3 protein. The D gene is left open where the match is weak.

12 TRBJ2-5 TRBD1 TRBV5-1 ASSSLGGFETQY
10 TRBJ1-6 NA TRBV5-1 ASSEVGSPLH
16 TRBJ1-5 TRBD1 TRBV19 ASKRRRQGALSNQPQH
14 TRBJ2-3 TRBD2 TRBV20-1 SARGVAGEVTDTQY
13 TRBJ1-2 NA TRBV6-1 ASREEGGAEYGYT
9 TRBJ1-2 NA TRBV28 ASSTNVGYT
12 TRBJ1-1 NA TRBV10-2 ASSDPGTNTEAF
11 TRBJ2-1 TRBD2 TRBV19 ASSRLAGNEQF
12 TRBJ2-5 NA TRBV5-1 ASRFPGAQETQY
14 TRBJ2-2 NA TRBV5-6 ASSFPKLNSAGELF
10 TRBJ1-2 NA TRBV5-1 ASSLQGVGYT
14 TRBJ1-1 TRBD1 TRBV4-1 ASSLGQDRYNTEAF
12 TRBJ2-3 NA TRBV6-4 ASSFPPSSDTQY
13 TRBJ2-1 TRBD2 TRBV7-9 ASSTSGGTYNEQF
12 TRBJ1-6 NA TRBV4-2 ASRSVEGNSPLH
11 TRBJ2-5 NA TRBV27 ASSLDMQETQY
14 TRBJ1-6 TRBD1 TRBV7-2 ASKTSWGQLGSPLH
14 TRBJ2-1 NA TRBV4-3 ASSQDPAASYNEQF
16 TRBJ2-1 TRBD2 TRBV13 ASSPSGGSSGGYNEQF
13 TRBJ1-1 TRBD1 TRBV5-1 ASSPWTGQVTEAF
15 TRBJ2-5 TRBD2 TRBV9 ASSAPSLAGIGETQY
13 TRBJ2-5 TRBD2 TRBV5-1 ASSPSGGAQETQY
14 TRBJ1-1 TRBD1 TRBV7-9 ASSSRQGAHHTEAF
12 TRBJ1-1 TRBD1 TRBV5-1 ASSGGGEDTEAF
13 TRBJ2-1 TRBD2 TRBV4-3 ASSQSGGALNEQF
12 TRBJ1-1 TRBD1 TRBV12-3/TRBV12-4 ASSRQGAYTEAF
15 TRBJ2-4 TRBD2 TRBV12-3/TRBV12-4 ASSGLAGRLAKNIQY
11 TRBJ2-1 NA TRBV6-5 ASSYTGPNEQF
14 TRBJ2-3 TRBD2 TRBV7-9 ASSLGRGAATDTQY
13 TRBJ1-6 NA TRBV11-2 ASSPRTADNSPLH
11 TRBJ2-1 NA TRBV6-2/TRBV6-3 ASSYVSYNEQF
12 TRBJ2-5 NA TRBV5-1 ASRLQGSQETQY
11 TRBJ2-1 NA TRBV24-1 ATSARGYNEQF
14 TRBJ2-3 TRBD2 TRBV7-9 ASSSWRTSGVDTQY
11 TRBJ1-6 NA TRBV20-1 SARSWESPPLH
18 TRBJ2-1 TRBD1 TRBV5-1 ASSLLRDRYRMDSYNEQF
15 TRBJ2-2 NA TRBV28 ASTPQPRLTNTGELF
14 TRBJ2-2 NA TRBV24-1 ATSRPQGVGTGELF
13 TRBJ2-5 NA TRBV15 ATSRAQQGWETQY
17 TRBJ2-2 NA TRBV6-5 ASSYSTFRPRRNTGELF
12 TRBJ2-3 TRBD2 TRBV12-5 ASGLAGDTDTQY
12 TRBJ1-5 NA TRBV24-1 ATSDQDSNQPQH
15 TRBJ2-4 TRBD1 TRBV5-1 ASSSMDRAYEKNIQY
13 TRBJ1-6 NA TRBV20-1 SASRATVGVSPLH
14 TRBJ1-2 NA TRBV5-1 ASSLVPDPPNYGYT
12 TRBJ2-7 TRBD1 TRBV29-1 SATRDRGSYEQY
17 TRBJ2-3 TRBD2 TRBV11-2 ASSLRVGASGGFTDTQY
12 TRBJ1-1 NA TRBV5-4 ASSPQGRDTEAF
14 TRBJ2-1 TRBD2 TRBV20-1 SATGTSGGVYNEQF
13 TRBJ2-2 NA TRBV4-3 ASSQETGNTGELF
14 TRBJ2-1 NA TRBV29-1 SVVGAAHDSYNEQF
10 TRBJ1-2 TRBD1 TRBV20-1 SARQGVLGYT
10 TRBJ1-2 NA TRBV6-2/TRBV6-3 ASSPYRSLCT
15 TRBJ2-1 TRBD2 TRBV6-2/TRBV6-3 ARAGLAGKSSYNEQF
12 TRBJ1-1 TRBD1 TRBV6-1 ASRAGQGGAEAF
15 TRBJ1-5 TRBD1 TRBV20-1 SARRVLGGGSNQPQH
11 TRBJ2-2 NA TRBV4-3 ASSQGDSGELF
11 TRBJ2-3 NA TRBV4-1 ASKGVSTDTQY
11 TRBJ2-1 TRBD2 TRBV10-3 AISERGGGAEF